These 22 T cell receptor beta chains came from one sample sequenced in a study of blood T cells in healthy people across ages. For the second PCR, which ran for about 7 to 11 cycles, a sample-barcoded 5' primer and a J-beta primer mix were used. From the 5' RACE reads, TCRdb called clonotypes with MiXCR, one entry per CDR3 protein. The sample has around 750,000 distinct CDR3 sequences; 53% are singletons. Sequenced input: blood. The receptors derive from a man older than 75 in good health.

This clonotype appeared a single time. This chain uses TRBV24-1 with TRBJ2-1; D is unresolved. Per the germline V gene, CDR1 is KGHDR and CDR2 is SFDVKD. The CDR3 spans 12 residues. V was pared by 7 bases and J by 8 bases, with 11 bases between. CDR3 protein: CATSGPSYEQFF. In DNA, the CDR3 is TGTGCCACCAGCGGACCTAGTTATGAGCAGTTCTTC.

The J gene is TRBJ2-5, the V gene TRBV24-1; TRBD1 agrees at 9 bases. The DNA end favors TRBJ2-7, so the J call may be wrong. This CDR3 spans 12 amino acids. Germline values: CDR1 KGHDR, CDR2 SFDVKD. The CDR3 loop is CATSMTGGEQYF. CDR3 in DNA: TGTGCCACCAGCATGACAGGGGGCGAGCAGTACTTC.

The chain joins TRBV20-1 to TRBJ1-1, with unresolved D. Germline V gene lookup returns CDR1 DFQATT and CDR2 SNEGSKA (reference sequence). V was cut by 3 bases and J by 1 base, with 6 bases left in between. The CDR3 sequence is 12 residues long. CDR3 residues: CSASLGNTEAFF. The CDR3 nucleotides read TGCAGTGCTAGTCTAGGGAACACTGAAGCTTTCTTT.

This clonotype was recorded many times. The chain links TRBV29-1 to TRBJ2-4; a weak D match, TRBD1 (6 bases). V lost 1 base and J lost 0, with 16 bases in between. CDR3 length: 17 residues. The germline V gene encodes CDR1 SQVTM and CDR2 ANQGSEA. CDR3 protein: CSVEGGQSSLAKNIQYF. The CDR3 DNA is TGCAGCGTTGAAGGCGGACAGAGCAGTTTAGCCAAAAACATTCAGTACTTC.

V and J are TRBV2 and TRBJ2-7; TRBD2 aligns across 7 bases. CDR3 length: 15 amino acids. The V gene's germline CDR1 is SNHLY and CDR2 FYNNEI. V lost 7 bases and J lost 4; bases outside the gene matches: 13. In nucleotides, the CDR3 is TGTGCCAGCATCAGGGCGGGGAGGGCCGGTTACGAGCAGTACTTC. Amino acids: CASIRAGRAGYEQYF.

The rearrangement links TRBV24-1 to TRBJ2-4; 10 nucleotides align to TRBD2. The DNA end is more similar to TRBJ2-7, so the J call may be wrong. Germline lookup yields CDR1 KGHDR and CDR2 SFDVKD. CDR3 length: 19 amino acids. CDR3 sequence (DNA): TGTGCCACCAGTGATTTGGGACTAGCGGCCTACGTCCGCGATGTCGAGCAGTACTTC. This gives the protein CATSDLGLAAYVRDVEQYF.

The J gene is TRBJ2-7, the V gene TRBV6-5; 8 nucleotides agree with TRBD1. The CDR3 contains 14 residues. Germline V CDR1 and CDR2: MNHEY, SVGAGI. Trimming cost V 5 bases and J 3 bases; bases outside gene matches: 6. CDR3 in DNA: TGTGCCAGCAGTGACCGGGACAGGTACTACGAGCAGTACTTC. This sequence encodes CASSDRDRYYEQYF.

This clonotype was counted ten times or more. This chain joins TRBV7-9 and TRBJ2-7; tentatively, D is TRBD1 (6 bases). The CDR3 has 14 amino acids. Germline V gene sequence: CDR1 SEHNR, CDR2 FQNEAQ (reference sequence). V was trimmed by 5 bases and J by 2 bases, leaving 13 bases between them. CDR3 in DNA: TGTGCCAGCAGCCGAGAAGGGGGACCCTACGAGCAGTACTTC. This gives the protein CASSREGGPYEQYF. Full variable domain (rest looked up from reference TRBV7-9 and TRBJ2-7): DTGVSQNPRHKITKRGQNVTFRCDPISEHNRLYWYRQTLGQGPEFLTYFQNEAQLEKSRLLSDRFSAERPKGSFSTLEIQRTEQGDSAMYLCASSREGGPYEQYFGPGTRLTVT.

The chain combines TRBV28 with TRBJ2-7; the D call may be TRBD1 or TRBD2 (6 bases each). The CDR3 runs 15 residues. CDR1 and CDR2 (germline): MDHEN, SYDVKM. V was shortened by 8 bases and J by 0 bases, with 17 bases between the two germline ends. The CDR3 region has the DNA TGTGCCAGCGGAGCCCGGGGGCATTTCTCCTACGAGCAGTACTTC. It encodes CASGARGHFSYEQYF.

This chain connects TRBV20-1 to TRBJ1-5; 9 bases align to TRBD1. Per the germline V gene, CDR1 is DFQATT and CDR2 is SNEGSKA (reference sequence). Unmatched junction bases numbered 8, after V lost 5 bases and J lost 0 bases. The CDR3 extends over 16 amino acids. The CDR3 reads CSAPGTGSISNQPQHF. The CDR3 bases are TGCAGTGCTCCCGGGACAGGGTCGATTAGCAATCAGCCCCAGCATTTT.

This clonotype has more than one count but fewer than ten. This chain joins TRBV6-5 and TRBJ2-4; D tentatively fits TRBD1 or TRBD2 (5 bases each). Trimming cost V 8 bases and J 5 bases, with 19 bases left between them. CDR3 length: 15 residues. The germline CDR1 and CDR2 sequences are MNHEY and SVGAGI. The CDR3: CASSQAGLGENIQYF. The DNA of the CDR3 is TGTGCCAGCTCACAGGCAGGACTCGGAGAAAACATTCAGTACTTC.

V gene TRBV20-1 combines with J gene TRBJ2-7; the D is unclear. Trimming left V 1 base short and J 1 base short, with 8 bases between. The CDR3 consists of 13 residues. Germline-derived CDR1 and CDR2 are DFQATT and SNEGSKA (reference sequence). Here the CDR3 reads CSARVPISYEQYF. The DNA of the CDR3 is TGCAGTGCTAGAGTACCCATTTCCTACGAGCAGTACTTC.

This clonotype was seen repeatedly, ten times or more. The chain uses TRBV6-1 and TRBJ2-1, with unresolved D. This CDR3 region has 12 residues. Germline assignment: CDR1 MNHNS and CDR2 SASEGT. Trimming removed 5 bases from V and 6 bases from J, with 8 bases in between. CDR3 coding DNA: TGTGCCAGCAGTCCCTGGGGCAATGAGCAGTTCTTC. It specifies CASSPWGNEQFF.

This chain uses TRBV6-1 with TRBJ1-2; the D is unclear. The CDR3 covers 13 residues. The germline V gene has CDR1 MNHNS and CDR2 SASEGT. V lost 7 bases, J lost 0 bases, and 9 bases lay in between. CDR3 loop: CASKYQANYGYTF. CDR3 DNA sequence: TGTGCCAGCAAGTACCAAGCTAACTATGGCTACACCTTC.

This clonotype has just one count. The chain joins TRBV4-1 to TRBJ2-1; 8 bases are shared with TRBD2. Germline V gives CDR1 MGHRA, CDR2 YSYEKL. V shed 2 bases and J 7 bases; nucleotides not matched to a gene: 7. This CDR3 region has 15 residues. CDR3 bases: TGCGCCAGCAGCCAACTAGCGGGTCGCACGAATGAGCAGTTCTTC. The encoded protein is CASSQLAGRTNEQFF.

This chain links TRBV4-1 with TRBJ1-1; tentative D call: TRBD1 (6 bases). The CDR3 totals 17 residues. The V end lost 0 bases, the J end lost 0 bases, and 14 bases lay between the germline ends. Germline V gives CDR1 MGHRA, CDR2 YSYEKL. The CDR3 region is CASSQEFTGNMNTEAFF. DNA of the CDR3: TGCGCCAGCAGCCAAGAATTCACAGGGAACATGAACACTGAAGCTTTCTTT.

This chain links TRBV5-1 with TRBJ2-5; 11 positions agree with TRBD2. Germline values: CDR1 SGHRS, CDR2 YFSETQ. V trimming: 4 bases; J trimming: 3 bases; junction bases outside the gene matches: 8. CDR3 length: 16 amino acids. The CDR3 region is CASSGLAGGREETQYF. CDR3 in DNA: TGCGCCAGCAGCGGGCTAGCGGGAGGCCGCGAAGAGACCCAGTACTTC.

This clonotype has a handful of counts. The V gene is TRBV27, the J gene TRBJ2-5, with 8 positions matching TRBD1. The end of the DNA is better explained by TRBJ2-7, so the J call may be wrong. Germline V lookup: CDR1 MNHEY, CDR2 SMNVEV (reference sequence). CDR3 length equals 18 residues. In nucleotides, the CDR3 is TGTGCCAGCAGCCAACATACCAGTACAGGGGGTTTATGGTACGAGCAGTACTTC. Its translation: CASSQHTSTGGLWYEQYF.

This clonotype was observed a single time. The chain combines TRBV6-5 with TRBJ2-5; no clear D. Looked up from germline, CDR1 is MNHEY and CDR2 is SVGAGI. The CDR3 is made up of 14 amino acids. With 0 bases removed from V and 5 bases from J, the gap between germline ends came to 10 bases. CDR3 region: CASSYSTVPETQYF. For the CDR3, the DNA is TGTGCCAGCAGTTACTCGACGGTCCCTGAGACCCAGTACTTC.

V usage is TRBV18 and J usage is TRBJ2-1, with D perhaps matching TRBD2 (6 bases). V lost 6 bases to trimming and J lost 6 bases, with 12 bases between them. This CDR3 comprises 13 residues. Germline CDR1 KGHSH, CDR2 LQKENI. CDR3 DNA: TGTGCCAGCTCGTCTAGCGTAACCAATGAGCAGTTCTTC. This gives the protein CASSSSVTNEQFF. Supplemented by reference TRBV18 and TRBJ2-1, the full variable domain reads NAGVMQNPRHLVRRRGQEARLRCSPMKGHSHVYWYRQLPEEGLKFMVYLQKENIIDESGMPKERFSAEFPKEGPSILRIQQVVRGDSAAYFCASSSSVTNEQFFGPGTRLTVL.

V usage is TRBV7-6 and J usage is TRBJ1-4; D not resolved. Deletions cut 1 base from V and 7 bases from J, with 7 bases between. Germline lookup yields CDR1 SGHVS and CDR2 FNYEAQ. The length of the CDR3 is 13 residues. Here the CDR3 reads CASSLGHREKLFF. The CDR3, as DNA: TGTGCCAGCAGCTTAGGACACCGTGAAAAACTGTTTTTT.

V gene TRBV7-8 combines with J gene TRBJ2-7; D is undetermined. The V and J ends lost 5 bases and 5 bases respectively, with 19 bases between them. Germline V gene lookup returns CDR1 SGHVS and CDR2 FQNEAQ. The CDR3 extends over 15 amino acids. The DNA for the CDR3 is TGTGCCAGCAGCCCTCTCCGGGTCCTATCCCACGAGCAGTACTTC. Translation: CASSPLRVLSHEQYF.